The source of this T cell receptor beta chain is a study of shared T cell receptors in the human thymus. CDR1 and CDR2 (germline): GTSNPN, SVGIG (reference sequence). The CDR3 covers 14 residues. Trimming at V came to 1 base and at J to 7 bases, leaving 7 bases not matched to a gene. The repertoire was sequenced with immunoSEQ multiplex PCR; TCRdb's copy has only in-frame clones and lacks some. Of about 660,000 clones in the sample, 85% to 90% were seen once. These same data were also listed under a study on human thymus T cells. From that paper: Gene usage for V and J segments appeared biased in thymic and blood repertoires.

The chain employs TRBV30 and TRBJ2-1; 7 nucleotides line up with TRBD2. This clonotype was obtained from a boy under three years old with a congenital heart defect. Source material: thymocytes. CDR3 amino acids: CAWSGHPGRNEQFF. Here the CDR3 DNA reads TGTGCCTGGAGTGGGCACCCCGGGAGGAATGAGCAGTTCTTC. Full variable domain (outside the CDR3, taken from reference TRBV30 and TRBJ2-1): SQTIHQWPATLVQPVGSPLSLECTVEGTSNPNLYWYRQAAGRGLQLLFYSVGIGQISSEVPQNLSASRPQDRQFILSSKKLLLSDSGFYLCAWSGHPGRNEQFFGPGTRLTVL.